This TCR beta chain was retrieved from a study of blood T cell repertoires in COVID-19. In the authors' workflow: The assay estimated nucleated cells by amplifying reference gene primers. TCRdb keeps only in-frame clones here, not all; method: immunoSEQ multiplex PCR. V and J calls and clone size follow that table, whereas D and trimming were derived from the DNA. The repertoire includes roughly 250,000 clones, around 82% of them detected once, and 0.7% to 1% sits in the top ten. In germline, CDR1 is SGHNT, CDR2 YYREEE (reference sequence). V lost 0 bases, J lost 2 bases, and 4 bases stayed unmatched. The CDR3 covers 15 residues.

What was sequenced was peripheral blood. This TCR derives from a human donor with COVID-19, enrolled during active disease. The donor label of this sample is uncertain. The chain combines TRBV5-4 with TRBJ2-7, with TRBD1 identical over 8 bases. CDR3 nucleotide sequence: TGTGCCAGCAGCTTGGTCGGACAGGGCCCCTACGAGCAGTACTTC. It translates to CASSLVGQGPYEQYF. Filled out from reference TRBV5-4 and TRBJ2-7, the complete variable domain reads ETGVTQSPTHLIKTRGQQVTLRCSSQSGHNTVSWYQQALGQGPQFIFQYYREEENGRGNFPPRFSGLQFPNYSSELNVNALELDDSALYLCASSLVGQGPYEQYFGPGTRLTVT.